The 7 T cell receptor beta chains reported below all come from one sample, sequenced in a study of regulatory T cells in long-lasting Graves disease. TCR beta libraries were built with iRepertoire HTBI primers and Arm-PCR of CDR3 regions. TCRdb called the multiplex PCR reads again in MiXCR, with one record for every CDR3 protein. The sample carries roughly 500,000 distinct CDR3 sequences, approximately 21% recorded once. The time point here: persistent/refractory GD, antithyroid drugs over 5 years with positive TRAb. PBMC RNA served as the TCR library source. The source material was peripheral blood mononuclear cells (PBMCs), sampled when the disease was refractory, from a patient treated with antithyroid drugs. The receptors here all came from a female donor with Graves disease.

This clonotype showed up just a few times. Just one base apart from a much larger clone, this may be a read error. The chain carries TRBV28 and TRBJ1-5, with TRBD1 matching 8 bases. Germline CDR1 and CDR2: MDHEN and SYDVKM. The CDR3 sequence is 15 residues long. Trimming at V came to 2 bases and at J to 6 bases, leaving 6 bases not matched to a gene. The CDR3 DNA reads TGTGCCAGCAGTTTAGGGGGACAGGTCAGTCAGCCCCAGCATTTT. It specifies CASSLGGQVSQPQHF.

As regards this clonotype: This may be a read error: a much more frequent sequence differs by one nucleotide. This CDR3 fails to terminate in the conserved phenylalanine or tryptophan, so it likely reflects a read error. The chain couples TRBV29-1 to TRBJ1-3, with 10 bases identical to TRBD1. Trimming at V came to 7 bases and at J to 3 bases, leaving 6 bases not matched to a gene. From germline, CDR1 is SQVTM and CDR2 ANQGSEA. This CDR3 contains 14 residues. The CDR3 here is CSAYGTGDGNTIYS. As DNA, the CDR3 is TGCAGCGCGTACGGGACAGGGGATGGAAACACCATATATTCT.

CDR3 coding DNA: TGCGCCAGCAGCCAAGATGAGGGTCAGGGCCAGCCCCAGCATTTT. Protein product: CASSQDEGQGQPQHF. The chain couples TRBV4-3 to TRBJ1-5; D might be TRBD1 (5 bases). Trimming removed 0 bases from V and 7 bases from J, with 13 bases in between. CDR1 and CDR2 from the germline V gene are LGHNA and YSLEER. The CDR3 covers 15 residues.

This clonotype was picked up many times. In nucleotides, the CDR3 is TGTGCCAGCAGCTTGGGACTAGTGTCTGGGGAGCTGTTTTTT. Its protein is CASSLGLVSGELFF. The chain links TRBV7-2 to TRBJ2-2, with TRBD2 matching over 8 bases. The trim removed 3 bases at V and 8 bases at J, leaving 5 bases unmatched. The CDR3 covers 14 residues. CDR1 and CDR2 from the germline V gene are SGHTA and FQGNSA.

The CDR3 DNA follows: TGCAGTGCGACTGACAGGGGGCGTTCGGCCAAAAACATTCAGTACTTC. Protein sequence: CSATDRGRSAKNIQYF. The V gene is TRBV20-1, the J gene TRBJ2-4; TRBD1 aligns across 10 bases. Germline V gene data show CDR1 as DFQATT and CDR2 as SNEGSKA (reference sequence). J lost 1 base, V lost 6 bases, and 9 bases had no gene match. This CDR3 comprises 16 residues.

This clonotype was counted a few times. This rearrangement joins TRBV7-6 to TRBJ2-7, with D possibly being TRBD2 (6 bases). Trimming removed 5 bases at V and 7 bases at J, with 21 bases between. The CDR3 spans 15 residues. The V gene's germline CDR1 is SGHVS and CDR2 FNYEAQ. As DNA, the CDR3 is TGTGCCAGCAGCCGCGGAGGGCAGGGATCGGGGGAGCAGTACTTC. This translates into CASSRGGQGSGEQYF.

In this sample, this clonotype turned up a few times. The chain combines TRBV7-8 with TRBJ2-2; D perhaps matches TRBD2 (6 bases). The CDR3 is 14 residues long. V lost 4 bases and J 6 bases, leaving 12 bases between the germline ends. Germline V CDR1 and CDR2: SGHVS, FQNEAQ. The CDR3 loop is CASSSIWEAGELFF. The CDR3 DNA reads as TGTGCCAGCAGCTCGATCTGGGAGGCCGGGGAGCTGTTTTTT.